This TCR beta chain was observed in a study of regulatory T cells in long-lasting Graves disease. Study-level background: Persistent cases took antithyroid drugs over 5 years and stayed TSH receptor antibody positive. Study results and caveats: Persistent disease preferred TRBV28, TRBJ1-2 and TRBJ2-5.

Regarding this clonotype: Its antigen is unknown.

TCR beta libraries were built with iRepertoire HTBI primers and Arm-PCR of CDR3 regions. TCRdb itself ran the multiplex PCR reads through MiXCR, one entry per CDR3 protein. The sample consists of hundreds of thousands of distinct CDR3 sequences, 20% of them appearing once. Stated time point: persistent/refractory GD, antithyroid drugs over 5 years with positive TRAb. Following extraction of RNA from PBMCs, that RNA was used to make the TCR library. Germline values: CDR1 LNHDA, CDR2 SQIVND (reference sequence). V was clipped by 4 bases and J by 6 bases, with 16 bases between them. The length of the CDR3 is 14 residues.

The chain recombines TRBV19 with TRBJ2-7, with D perhaps TRBD1 (6 bases). The clonotype was recovered from a female donor with Graves disease. The sequenced sample was peripheral blood mononuclear cells (PBMCs), obtained when the disease was refractory, from a patient treated with antithyroid drugs. The CDR3 DNA sequence: TGTGCCAGTAGTACCCCCGGGACATTGGGCGAGCAGTACTTC. Protein sequence: CASSTPGTLGEQYF.